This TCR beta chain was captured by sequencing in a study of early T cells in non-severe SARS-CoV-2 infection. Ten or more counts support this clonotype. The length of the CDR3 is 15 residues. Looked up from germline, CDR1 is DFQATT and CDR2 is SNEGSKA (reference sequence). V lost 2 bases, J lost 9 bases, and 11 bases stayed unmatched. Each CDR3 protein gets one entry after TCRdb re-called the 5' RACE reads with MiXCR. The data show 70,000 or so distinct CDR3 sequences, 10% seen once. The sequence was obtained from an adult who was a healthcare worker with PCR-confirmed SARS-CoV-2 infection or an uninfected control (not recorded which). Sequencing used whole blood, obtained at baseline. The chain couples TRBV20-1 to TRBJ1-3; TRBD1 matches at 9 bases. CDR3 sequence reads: CSARSGTGTRGTIYF. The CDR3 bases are TGCAGTGCTAGATCCGGGACAGGGACCCGAGGCACCATATATTTT.